The clone carrying this T cell receptor beta chain was counted only a few times. This sample is part of a study of response to subunit inactivated influenza vaccine. V lost 3 bases and J lost 0; bases outside the gene matches: 4. The CDR3 is made up of 15 amino acids. In TCRdb, the RT-PCR reads were re-called with MiXCR into one record per CDR3 protein. The top ten clones hold roughly 11% of a sample with fewer than 800,000 distinct CDR3 sequences, around 16% of them seen once. The sequence derives from a man over 45 who received an inactivated influenza vaccine. Material: PBMCs from blood, obtained roughly 13 days after vaccination. The chain carries TRBV12-3 or TRBV12-4 and TRBJ1-1; 7 bases are a match to TRBD1. CDR3 nucleotide sequence: TGTGCCAGCAGTTTGACAGGGAAGATGAACACTGAAGCTTTCTTT. Protein product: CASSLTGKMNTEAFF.